The 6 T cell receptor beta chains in this list originate from one sample, sequenced in a study. TCRdb ran MiXCR on the 5' RACE reads and lists one entry per CDR3 protein. The sample carries approximately 60,000 distinct CDR3 sequences, approximately 26% recorded once. The sorted Tregs were CD4+CD25+CD127-/low cells. Input material: tumor-infiltrating Tregs sorted from the breast tumor. Receptor source: a female donor with breast cancer.

This clonotype has a count of ten or more. V gene TRBV6-2 or TRBV6-3 combines with J gene TRBJ1-6; possible D gene TRBD1, 6 bases. The CDR3 loop spans 16 amino acids. Trimming took 0 bases from V and 7 from J, leaving 13 bases between them. Germline lookup yields CDR1 MNHEY and CDR2 SVGEGT. The CDR3 sequence: CASSYSQGRDNSPLHF. The CDR3 coding sequence is TGTGCCAGCAGTTACTCGCAGGGGCGCGACAATTCACCCCTCCACTTT.

On this clonotype: This clone may be a read error of a much larger clone one base away. The conserved final phenylalanine or tryptophan is absent from the CDR3, which likely points to a read error. The chain employs TRBV5-1 and TRBJ1-2; the match to TRBD1 covers 8 bases. Trimming cost V 1 base and J 4 bases; bases outside gene matches: 18. CDR3 length: 19 residues. Germline CDR1 and CDR2: SGHRS and YFSETQ. DNA of the CDR3: TGCGCCAGCAGCTTGCCCTGGACGAATGAGGACAGGGCACCCTATGGCTACACCCTC. Translated, it gives CASSLPWTNEDRAPYGYTL.

In its sample, this clonotype was seen a few times. This chain joins TRBV10-3 and TRBJ1-5; D is perhaps TRBD1 (5 bases). CDR3 length: 14 residues. Between the trimmed V and J ends, which lost 4 bases and 2 bases, there was a span of 9 bases. Germline CDR1 ENHRY, CDR2 SYGVKD. The DNA for the CDR3 is TGTGCCATCAGTGCCTCGGGGGGCAATCAGCCCCAGCATTTT. This gives the protein CAISASGGNQPQHF.

The rearrangement joins TRBV5-1 to TRBJ1-2, with TRBD1 matching over 7 bases. Germline CDR1 SGHRS, CDR2 YFSETQ. CDR3 size: 14 residues. V shed 1 base, J shed 2 bases, and the junction held 2 bases outside the gene matches. The CDR3 reads CASSLTGVNYGYTF. For the CDR3, the DNA is TGCGCCAGCAGCTTGACAGGGGTCAACTATGGCTACACCTTC.

The table lists this clonotype with a few counts. The gene calls are TRBV18 and TRBJ2-5; D perhaps matches TRBD1 (6 bases). The CDR3 covers 15 residues. Germline V gives CDR1 KGHSH, CDR2 LQKENI. The germline V and J ends were trimmed by 1 base and 2 bases, with 11 bases remaining between them. The CDR3 nucleotides read TGTGCCAGCTCACCACTAGGACAGACGCAAGAGACCCAGTACTTC. Translating it yields CASSPLGQTQETQYF.

Only a few counts were recorded for this clonotype. The V gene is TRBV7-2, the J gene TRBJ1-2, with a tentative D call TRBD1 (5 bases). Trimming stripped 6 bases from V and 7 bases from J, with 12 bases between. The CDR3 runs 12 residues. CDR1 is SGHTA, CDR2 FQGNSA, per germline. In DNA, the CDR3 is TGTGCCAGCAGTTGGGGGGAGGGTGGCTACACCTTC. It translates to CASSWGEGGYTF. Full variable domain (missing parts from reference TRBV7-2 and TRBJ1-2): GAGVSQSPSNKVTEKGKDVELRCDPISGHTALYWYRQSLGQGLEFLIYFQGNSAPDKSGLPSDRFSAERTGGSVSTLTIQRTQQEDSAVYLCASSWGEGGYTFGSGTRLTVV.